One and the same sample provided the 3 T cell receptor beta chains below, sequenced in a study of OX40 agonist ivuxolimab in advanced cancers. TCRdb keeps only in-frame clones here, not all; method: immunoSEQ multiplex PCR. The data hold 31,000 or so clones, with about nine tenths observed a single time. Here the sequenced sample was CD4+ or CD8+ T cells sorted from blood, taken in a trial of the OX40 agonist ivuxolimab. These receptors all come from an adult with an advanced solid tumor such as melanoma, head and neck, liver or kidney cancer.

The CDR3 DNA is TGTGCCAGCAGTTTAGTGCTCAGGGGGCCAGATACGCAGTATTTT. Amino acid sequence: CASSLVLRGPDTQYF. The rearrangement joins TRBV27 to TRBJ2-3; the match to TRBD1 covers 8 bases. The CDR3 spans 15 residues. V lost 2 bases and J lost 4; bases outside the gene matches: 5. CDR1 and CDR2 from the germline V gene are MNHEY and SMNVEV (reference sequence).

This clone turned up a few times. The chain recombines TRBV28 with TRBJ2-7; TRBD1 is a possible D gene (6 bases). The V gene lost 8 bases and the J gene lost 4 bases, with 21 bases spanning the gap. This CDR3 spans 15 amino acids. Germline-derived CDR1 and CDR2 are MDHEN and SYDVKM. The DNA of the CDR3 is TGTGCCAGCCGTAATACAGGGAGATTCGGGTACGAGCAGTACGTC. Amino acid sequence: CASRNTGRFGYEQYV.

J is TRBJ2-3 and V is TRBV6-5; 11 bases match TRBD2. The length of the CDR3 is 16 residues. CDR1 MNHEY and CDR2 SVGAGI come from the germline V gene. The ends lost 0 bases at V and 4 bases at J; junction bases unmatched: 3. The CDR3 spells CASSYSGGLAADTQYF. The CDR3 DNA reads TGTGCCAGCAGTTACTCGGGGGGACTAGCGGCAGATACGCAGTATTTT.